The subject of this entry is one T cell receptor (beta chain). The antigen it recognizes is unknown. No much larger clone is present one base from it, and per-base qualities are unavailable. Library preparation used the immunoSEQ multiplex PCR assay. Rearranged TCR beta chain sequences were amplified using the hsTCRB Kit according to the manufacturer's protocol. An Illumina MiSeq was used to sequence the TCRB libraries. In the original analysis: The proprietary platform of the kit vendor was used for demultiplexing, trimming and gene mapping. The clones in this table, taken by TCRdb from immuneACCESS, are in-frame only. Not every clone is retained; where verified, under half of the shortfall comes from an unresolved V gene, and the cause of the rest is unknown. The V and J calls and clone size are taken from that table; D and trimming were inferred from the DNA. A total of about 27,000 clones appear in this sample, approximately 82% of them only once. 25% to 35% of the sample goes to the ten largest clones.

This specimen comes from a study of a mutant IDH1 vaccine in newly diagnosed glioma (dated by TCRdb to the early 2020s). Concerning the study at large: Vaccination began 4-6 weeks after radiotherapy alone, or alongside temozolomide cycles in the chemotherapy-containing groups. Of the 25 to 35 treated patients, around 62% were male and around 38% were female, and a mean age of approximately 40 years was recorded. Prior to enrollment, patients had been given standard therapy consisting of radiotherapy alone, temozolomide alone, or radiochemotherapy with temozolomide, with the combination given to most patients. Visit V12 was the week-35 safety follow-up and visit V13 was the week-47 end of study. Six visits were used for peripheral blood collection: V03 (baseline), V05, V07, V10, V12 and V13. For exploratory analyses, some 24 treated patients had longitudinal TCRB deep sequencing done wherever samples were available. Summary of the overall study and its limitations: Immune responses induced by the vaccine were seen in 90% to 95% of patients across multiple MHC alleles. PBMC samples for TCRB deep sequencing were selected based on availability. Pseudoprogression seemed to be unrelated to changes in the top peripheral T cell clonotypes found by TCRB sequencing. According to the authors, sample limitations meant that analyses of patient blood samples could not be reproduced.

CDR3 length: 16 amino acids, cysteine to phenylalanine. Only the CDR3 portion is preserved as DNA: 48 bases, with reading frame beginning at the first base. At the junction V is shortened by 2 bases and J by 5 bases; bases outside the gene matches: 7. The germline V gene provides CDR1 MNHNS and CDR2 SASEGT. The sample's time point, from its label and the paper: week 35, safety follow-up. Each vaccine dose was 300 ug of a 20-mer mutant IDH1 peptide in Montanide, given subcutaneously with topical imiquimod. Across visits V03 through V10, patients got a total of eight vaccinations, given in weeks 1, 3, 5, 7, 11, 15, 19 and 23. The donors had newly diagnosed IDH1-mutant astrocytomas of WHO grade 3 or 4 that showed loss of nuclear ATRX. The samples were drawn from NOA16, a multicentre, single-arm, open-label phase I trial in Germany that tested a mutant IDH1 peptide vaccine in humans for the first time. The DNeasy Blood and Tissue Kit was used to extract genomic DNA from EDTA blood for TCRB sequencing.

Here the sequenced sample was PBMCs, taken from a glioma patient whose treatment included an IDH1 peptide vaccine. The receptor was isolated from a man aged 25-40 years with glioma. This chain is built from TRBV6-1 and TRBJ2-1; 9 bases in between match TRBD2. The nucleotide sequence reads TGTGCCAGCAGTGAATTAGTGGTAGCGGGGGACAATGAGCAGTTCTTC. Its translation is CASSELVVAGDNEQFF.